The subject of this entry is one TCR beta chain. Its antigen remains unknown. Libraries were prepared by immunoSEQ multiplex PCR; TCRdb keeps only in-frame clonotypes and omits some of them. The sample gives about 4,900 clones, 34% of which show up once; 9.5% to 15% is in the top ten. Treatment in this sample: randomized to nivolumab then ipilimumab (arm A) or the reverse (arm B). The data stem from a study of sequential checkpoint blockade in melanoma. For the study at large: DNA from about a hundred pretreatment tumor samples underwent TCRβ immunosequencing. Under 25 patients had tumor biopsies before treatment and at week 13. The study, taken as a whole, reports: In arm A, pretreatment tumor clonality was associated with response.

CDR1 and CDR2 (germline): SGDLS, YYNGEE. The length of the CDR3 is 17 residues. Trimming cost V 3 bases and J 2 bases; bases outside gene matches: 12. The receptor comes from a human donor with melanoma. Sequenced material: tumor tissue (inferred from file names), taken from a patient given nivolumab and ipilimumab in sequence. The chain has TRBV9 and TRBJ2-7, with 9 bases identical to TRBD1. CDR3 bases: TGTGCCAGCAGCGCTCAGCCGGGACAGGGATCCCCCTACGAGCAGTACTTC. This gives the protein CASSAQPGQGSPYEQYF.